The clone carrying this T cell receptor (beta chain) was detected many times. Its cognate antigen is unknown. V trimming: 6 bases; J trimming: 8 bases; junction bases outside the gene matches: 16. CDR3 size: 15 residues. Germline V gene lookup returns CDR1 DFQATT and CDR2 SNEGSKA (reference sequence). These data belong to a study of early T cells in non-severe SARS-CoV-2 infection. The overall study: Sequencing targeted bulk RNA from unsorted whole blood, leaving chains unpaired. The study's findings and limits: Lookups in VDJdb leaned toward anti-spike CD8 responses and missed private and CD4 specificities.

Unique molecular identifiers (one per individual cDNA molecule) were attached. From the 5' RACE reads, TCRdb called clonotypes with MiXCR, one entry per CDR3 protein. This table holds tens of thousands of distinct CDR3 sequences, roughly 4.4% found once. The receptor comes from an adult who was a healthcare worker with PCR-confirmed SARS-CoV-2 infection or an uninfected control (not recorded which). Sequencing was carried out using whole blood. V and J are TRBV20-1 and TRBJ2-1; 7 bases match TRBD2. The DNA of the CDR3 is TGCAGTGCCCGCACCCCTCAAAGCGGGGACCATGAGCAGTTCTTC. It is translated as CSARTPQSGDHEQFF.